This record looks at one T cell receptor (beta chain) sequence and its context. Antigen specificity is unknown. The data are from a study of brain T cells in children with intractable seizures. Study-level findings and limits: Patients' HCMV serostatus was unknown; virus specificity rests on CDR3 similarity alone.

Specified time point: blood from clinic visit 5 months post-surgery; TSC patient then seizure free. Sequencing used immunoSEQ multiplex PCR; TCRdb keeps in-frame clones, though not all of them. There are hundreds of thousands of clones in the sample; 93% occur only once, and 4.5% to 7% lies in the top ten. This sequence was found in a boy under two years old with tuberous sclerosis and intractable seizures. This specimen was peripheral blood, taken roughly 5 months after surgery.

CDR3 loop: CASSLKGLYEQYF. The CDR3 nucleotides are TGTGCCAGCAGTTTAAAGGGTTTGTACGAGCAGTACTTC. The chain couples TRBV27 to TRBJ2-7, with unresolved D. Germline V gene sequence: CDR1 MNHEY, CDR2 SMNVEV (reference sequence). This CDR3 spans 13 amino acids. V lost 2 bases and J lost 4, with 9 bases in between.